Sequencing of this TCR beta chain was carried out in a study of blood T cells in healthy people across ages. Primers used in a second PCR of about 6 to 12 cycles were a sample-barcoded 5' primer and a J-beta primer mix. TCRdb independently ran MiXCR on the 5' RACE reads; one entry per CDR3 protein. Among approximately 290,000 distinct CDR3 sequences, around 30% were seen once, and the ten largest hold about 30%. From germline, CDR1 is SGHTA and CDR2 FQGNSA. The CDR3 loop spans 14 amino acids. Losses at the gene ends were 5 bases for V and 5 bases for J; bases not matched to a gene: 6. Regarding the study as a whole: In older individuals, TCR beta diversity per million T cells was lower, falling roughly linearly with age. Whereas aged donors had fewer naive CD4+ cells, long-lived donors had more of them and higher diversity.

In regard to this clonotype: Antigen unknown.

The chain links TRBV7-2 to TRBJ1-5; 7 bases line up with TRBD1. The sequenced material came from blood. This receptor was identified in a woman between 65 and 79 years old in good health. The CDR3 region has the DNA TGTGCCAGCAGCCCGACAGGGAAGGATCAGCCCCAGCATTTT. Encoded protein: CASSPTGKDQPQHF. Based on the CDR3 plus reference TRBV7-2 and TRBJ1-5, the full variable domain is GAGVSQSPSNKVTEKGKDVELRCDPISGHTALYWYRQSLGQGLEFLIYFQGNSAPDKSGLPSDRFSAERTGGSVSTLTIQRTQQEDSAVYLCASSPTGKDQPQHFGDGTRLSIL.